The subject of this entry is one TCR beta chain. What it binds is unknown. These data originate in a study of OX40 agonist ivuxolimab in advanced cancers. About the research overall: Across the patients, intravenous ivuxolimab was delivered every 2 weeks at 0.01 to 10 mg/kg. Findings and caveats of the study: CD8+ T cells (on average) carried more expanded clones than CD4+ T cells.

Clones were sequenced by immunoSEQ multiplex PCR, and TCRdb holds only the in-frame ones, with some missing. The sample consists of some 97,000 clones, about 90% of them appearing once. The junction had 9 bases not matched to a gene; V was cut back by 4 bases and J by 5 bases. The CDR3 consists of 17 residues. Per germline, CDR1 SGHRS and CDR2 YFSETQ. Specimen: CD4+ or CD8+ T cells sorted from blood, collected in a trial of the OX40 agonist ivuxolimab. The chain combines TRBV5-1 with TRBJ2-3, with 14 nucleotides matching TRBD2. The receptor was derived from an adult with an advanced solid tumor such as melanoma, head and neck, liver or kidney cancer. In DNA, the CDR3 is TGCGCCAGCAGCCAAGGGACTAGCGGGGGACCCTTAGATACGCAGTATTTT. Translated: CASSQGTSGGPLDTQYF. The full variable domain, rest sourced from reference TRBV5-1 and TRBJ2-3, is KAGVTQTPRYLIKTRGQQVTLSCSPISGHRSVSWYQQTPGQGLQFLFEYFSETQRNKGNFPGRFSGRQFSNSRSEMNVSTLELGDSALYLCASSQGTSGGPLDTQYFGPGTRLTVL.